A selection of T cell receptor beta chains follows, all from one sample in a study of cytomegalovirus exposure and HLA in healthy donors. Using immunoSEQ multiplex PCR, the repertoire was profiled, and TCRdb retains in-frame clones only, with some absent. The sample carries 100,000 to 150,000 clones, over 60% recorded once. Sample: PBMCs. These receptors were obtained from a man between 18 and 35 years old in good health and CMV-seronegative. The CDR3 runs from the conserved cysteine through the conserved F or W. D genes are given only for firm matches. Only part of the rows carry a size: once, few, many, or a class if the clone is expanded.

>TRBV7-2|TRBJ2-3|TRBD2|few
CASSSQLAGVRDTQYF
TGTGCCAGCAGCTCCCAACTAGCGGGAGTTAGAGATACGCAGTATTTT
>TRBV27|TRBJ2-7|TRBD1|-
CASSQTLTGGVYEQYF
TGTGCCAGCAGCCAAACATTGACAGGGGGAGTATACGAGCAGTACTTC
>TRBV7-8|TRBJ2-7|TRBD1|-
CASSPRTGSYEQYF
TGTGCCAGCAGCCCGCGGACAGGGTCCTACGAGCAGTACTTC
>TRBV27|TRBJ2-3|TRBD1|-
CASSPRDRGTDTQYF
TGTGCCAGCAGTCCCCGGGACAGGGGTACAGATACGCAGTATTTT
>TRBV5-6|TRBJ1-4|TRBD1|few
CASSLPRQGALEKLFF
TGTGCCAGCAGCTTGCCACGACAGGGGGCATTAGAAAAACTGTTTTTT
>TRBV6-5|TRBJ2-3|-|-
CASSPGWGDDTQYF
TGTGCCAGCAGCCCCGGGTGGGGGGACGATACGCAGTATTTT
>TRBV14|TRBJ1-4|-|-
CASSQDRVPPPTVTNEKLFF
TGTGCCAGCAGCCAAGATCGGGTTCCCCCCCCAACGGTCACTAATGAAAAACTGTTTTTT
>TRBV7-8|TRBJ1-2|-|-
CASSLGWGGYTF
TGTGCCAGCAGCTTAGGCTGGGGCGGCTACACCTTC
>TRBV9|TRBJ1-4|TRBD1|-
CASSVGTGVNEKLFF
TGTGCCAGCAGCGTAGGGACAGGGGTTAATGAAAAACTGTTTTTT
>TRBV28|TRBJ2-7|-|-
CASSSRRAGPYYEQYF
TGTGCCAGCAGCTCCCGTAGGGCGGGACCCTACTACGAGCAGTACTTC
>TRBV12-1|TRBJ2-2|-|-
CASSSPSGSPTGELFF
TGTGCCAGCAGCTCCCCTAGCGGGAGCCCCACCGGGGAGCTGTTTTTT
>TRBV28|TRBJ2-5|-|-
CASSPFKGGGQETQYF
TGTGCCAGCAGCCCCTTTAAGGGAGGGGGCCAAGAGACCCAGTACTTC
>TRBV7-9|TRBJ2-3|-|-
CASSLGRETDTQYF
TGTGCCAGCAGCTTGGGCAGGGAAACAGATACGCAGTATTTT
>TRBV14|TRBJ2-7|-|-
CASSRDRYEQYF
TGTGCCAGCAGCCGCGACAGGTACGAGCAGTACTTC
>TRBV10-1|TRBJ2-5|TRBD1|-
CASSESQGQGIRKETQYF
TGCGCCAGCAGTGAGTCGCAAGGACAGGGGATTCGCAAAGAGACCCAGTACTTC
>TRBV5-1|TRBJ1-1|-|-
CASSLEGLVNTEAFF
TGCGCCAGCAGCTTGGAGGGGCTTGTGAACACTGAAGCTTTCTTT
>TRBV27|TRBJ2-6|-|-
CATHSGANVLTF
TGTGCCACCCACTCTGGGGCCAACGTCCTGACTTTC
>TRBV12-5|TRBJ2-2|TRBD2|-
CASGLFGGTSNTGELFF
TGTGCTAGTGGTTTGTTCGGGGGGACCTCGAACACCGGGGAGCTGTTTTTT
>TRBV6-5|TRBJ1-2|TRBD1|few
CASSYSRTGANYGYTF
TGTGCCAGCAGTTACTCGAGGACAGGGGCGAACTATGGCTACACCTTC
>TRBV6-6|TRBJ2-2|TRBD1|once
CASSYRQGGNTGELFF
TGTGCCAGCAGTTACCGACAGGGGGGGAACACCGGGGAGCTGTTTTTT
>TRBV7-2|TRBJ1-2|TRBD1|few
CASSLGPEQGHGYTF
TGTGCCAGCAGCTTAGGCCCGGAACAGGGGCATGGCTACACCTTC
>TRBV5-3|TRBJ1-5|TRBD1|-
CARSLGQGEDQPQHF
TGTGCCAGAAGCTTGGGACAGGGGGAGGATCAGCCCCAGCATTTT
>TRBV27|TRBJ2-7|TRBD2|few
CASSFSGPPYEQYF
TGTGCCAGCAGTTTTAGCGGGCCGCCCTACGAGCAGTACTTC
>TRBV4-1|TRBJ1-2|TRBD1|-
CASSQPGQGPGYTF
TGCGCCAGCAGCCAACCGGGACAGGGGCCTGGCTACACCTTC
>TRBV6-1|TRBJ1-2|TRBD1|-
CASSEDRVYGYTF
TGTGCCAGCAGTGAGGACAGGGTCTATGGCTACACCTTC
>TRBV15|TRBJ1-1|-|-
CATSRDRGLAEAFF
TGTGCCACCAGCAGAGATCGGGGTCTGGCTGAAGCTTTCTTT
>TRBV7-2|TRBJ2-6|TRBD2|-
CASSLAGGNVLTF
TGTGCCAGCAGCTTGGCGGGGGGAAACGTCCTGACTTTC
>TRBV25-1|TRBJ1-1|-|once
CASSKAREGSEAFF
TGTGCCAGCTCGAAGGCCAGGGAAGGGTCTGAAGCTTTCTTT
>TRBV6-1|TRBJ1-5|-|-
CASSEKVGGGNQPQHF
TGTGCCAGCAGTGAAAAGGTGGGGGGGGGCAATCAGCCCCAGCATTTT
>TRBV7-9|TRBJ1-2|TRBD1|-
CASSSDRGYGYTF
TGTGCCAGCAGCTCGGACAGGGGCTATGGCTACACCTTC
>TRBV18|TRBJ2-3|TRBD1|-
CASLVLQGIADTQYF
TGTGCCAGCTTAGTCTTACAGGGGATTGCGGATACGCAGTATTTT
>TRBV6-6|TRBJ1-4|-|few
CASSYQGYNEKLFF
TGTGCCAGCAGTTACCAGGGGTATAATGAAAAACTGTTTTTT
>TRBV9|TRBJ2-1|TRBD1|-
CASSGPGTARMNEQFF
TGTGCCAGCAGCGGCCCGGGGACAGCTAGAATGAATGAGCAGTTCTTC
>TRBV7-2|TRBJ2-7|-|once
CASSLILGGTYEQYF
TGTGCCAGCAGCCTGATTCTTGGGGGCACCTACGAGCAGTACTTC
>TRBV2|TRBJ1-4|TRBD1|-
CASSEAGGTAGEKLFF
TGTGCCAGCAGTGAAGCGGGCGGGACAGCTGGGGAAAAACTGTTTTTT
>TRBV5-1|TRBJ2-5|TRBD1|-
CASSFRTGALQETQYF
TGCGCCAGCAGCTTCCGGACAGGGGCACTTCAAGAGACCCAGTACTTC
>TRBV29-1|TRBJ2-7|TRBD1|-
CSAAKMSGTGGGEQYF
TGCAGCGCCGCAAAGATGTCCGGGACAGGGGGCGGCGAGCAGTACTTC
>TRBV4-3|TRBJ1-2|-|-
CASSPPNEFGYGYTF
TGCGCCAGCAGCCCCCCTAACGAGTTTGGCTATGGCTACACCTTC
>TRBV5-8|TRBJ2-3|TRBD2|-
CASSLIAGGDTQYF
TGTGCCAGCAGCCTTATAGCGGGAGGAGATACGCAGTATTTT
>TRBV27|TRBJ1-2|TRBD1|-
CASSSTWTGTYGYTF
TGTGCCAGCAGTTCAACCTGGACAGGGACCTATGGCTACACCTTC
>TRBV5-1|TRBJ1-4|TRBD1|-
CASSLPDRGFNENLFF
TGCGCCAGCAGCTTGCCGGACAGGGGGTTTAATGAAAACCTGTTTTTT
>TRBV10-1|TRBJ1-3|TRBD1|-
CASSPDRVNTIYF
TGCGCCAGCAGTCCGGACAGGGTCAACACCATATATTTT
>TRBV4-1|TRBJ1-1|TRBD1|-
CASSQETGTEAFF
TGCGCCAGCAGCCAAGAGACAGGGACTGAAGCTTTCTTT
>TRBV30|TRBJ2-1|-|-
CAWGALNNEQFF
TGTGCCTGGGGGGCCCTCAACAATGAGCAGTTCTTC
>TRBV27|TRBJ2-7|TRBD1|-
CASSLRQGNYEQYF
TGTGCCAGCAGTTTACGACAGGGCAACTACGAGCAGTACTTC
>TRBV4-3|TRBJ2-1|TRBD2|-
CASSQDPASGYNEQFF
TGCGCCAGCAGCCAAGATCCGGCTAGCGGTTACAATGAGCAGTTCTTC
>TRBV29-1|TRBJ2-7|-|few
CSVVGGTNEQYF
TGCAGCGTTGTAGGGGGGACTAACGAGCAGTACTTC
>TRBV6-1|TRBJ1-2|TRBD1|-
CASSVTGDYGYTF
TGTGCCAGCAGTGTTACAGGGGACTATGGCTACACCTTC
>TRBV29-1|TRBJ2-1|TRBD2|few
CSVEKVRGGPSEQFF
TGCAGCGTTGAAAAGGTGCGGGGGGGCCCGAGTGAGCAGTTCTTC
>TRBV15|TRBJ2-1|TRBD2|-
CATGGLAPQISYNEQFF
TGTGCCACCGGGGGACTAGCGCCTCAAATCTCCTACAATGAGCAGTTCTTC
>TRBV5-4|TRBJ2-2|TRBD2|-
CASSSAGGRAHTGELFF
TGTGCCAGCAGTTCGGCAGGCGGGAGGGCCCACACCGGGGAGCTGTTTTTT
>TRBV19|TRBJ2-7|-|-
CASAPSWTPTYEQYF
TGTGCCAGTGCCCCCTCGTGGACTCCAACCTACGAGCAGTACTTC
>TRBV15|TRBJ1-1|TRBD1|-
CATSKKGATEAFF
TGTGCCACCAGCAAAAAGGGGGCCACTGAAGCTTTCTTT
>TRBV5-1|TRBJ1-2|-|-
CASSQMPGQEYGYTF
TGCGCCAGCAGCCAAATGCCGGGACAAGAGTATGGCTACACCTTC
>TRBV4-1|TRBJ1-1|-|-
CASSWTDNGNTEAFF
TGCGCCAGCAGCTGGACAGACAATGGGAACACTGAAGCTTTCTTT
>TRBV7-8|TRBJ2-5|TRBD2|-
CASSIRLAGDQETQYF
TGTGCCAGCAGCATAAGACTAGCGGGGGATCAAGAGACCCAGTACTTC
>TRBV2|TRBJ2-7|TRBD2|-
CASSGGGEYGRLAVAYEQYF
TGTGCCAGCAGTGGAGGGGGTGAATACGGAAGACTAGCGGTAGCCTACGAGCAGTACTTC
>TRBV5-1|TRBJ1-4|-|-
CASSLGAGALVGLFF
TGCGCCAGCAGCTTGGGGGCAGGGGCCCTTGTCGGACTGTTTTTT
>TRBV4-3|TRBJ2-1|TRBD2|-
CASSQESGLVNNEQFF
TGCGCCAGCAGCCAAGAAAGCGGACTAGTAAACAATGAGCAGTTCTTC